The 15 T cell receptor beta chains below were found in one sample sequenced in a study of blood T cells in healthy people across ages (dated by TCRdb to the mid-2010s). The library was made by 5' RACE. The sequencer was an Illumina HiSeq 2500. A second roughly 6 to 12 cycle PCR used a sample-barcoded 5' primer and a J-beta primer mix. TCRdb trimmed public reads at Q25 via fastp, called clones via MiXCR and kept in-frame beta chains. Merged by CDR3 protein, the rows form single entries marked with the most common genes and DNA. Within this sample are hundreds of thousands of distinct CDR3 sequences, with around 54% of them counted one time only. The ten top clones hold 35% to 40% of the sample. Source material: blood. The origin of the receptors is a man aged 55 to 70 in good health.

This clonotype was recorded many times. This may come from a read error, since a much larger clone is one base off. V gene TRBV20-1 combines with J gene TRBJ2-1, with 7 positions matching TRBD2. The J call may be incorrect, as the DNA end agrees better with TRBJ2-7. CDR1 and CDR2 from the germline V gene are DFQATT and SNEGSKA (reference sequence). There are 15 residues in the CDR3. CDR3: CSARDRASGYNEQYF. CDR3 coding DNA: TGCAGTGCTAGAGATCGGGCTAGCGGCTACAATGAGCAGTACTTC.

The chain has TRBV7-2 and TRBJ2-1; TRBD2 aligns across 7 bases. CDR3 length equals 14 residues. V lost 8 bases and J lost 9; bases outside the gene matches: 13. CDR1 SGHTA and CDR2 FQGNSA come from the germline V gene. The CDR3 bases are TGTGCCAGCGGCGGGGGTACACTTTACTTTGAGCAGTTCTTC. This encodes CASGGGTLYFEQFF.

The V call is TRBV20-1, the J call TRBJ2-1; D not resolved. The CDR3 loop spans 15 amino acids. Germline lookup yields CDR1 DFQATT and CDR2 SNEGSKA (reference sequence). Trimming removed 0 bases from V and 4 bases from J, with 13 bases in between. The DNA for the CDR3 is TGCAGTGCTAGAGAAGAACAAGCTTGGTACAATGAGCAGTTCTTC. It codes for CSAREEQAWYNEQFF.

The chain uses TRBV20-1 and TRBJ1-6, with a possible D match to TRBD1 (5 bases). CDR1 is DFQATT, CDR2 SNEGSKA, per germline (reference sequence). This CDR3 comprises 13 residues. V was trimmed by 6 bases and J by 5 bases, leaving 11 bases between them. CDR3 coding DNA: TGCAGTGCCAGGGACCGCCATAATTCACCCCTCCACTTT. This translates into CSARDRHNSPLHF.

The chain is built from TRBV6-1 and TRBJ2-2, with D hard to call. The CDR3 runs to 12 residues. Trimming cost V 3 bases and J 5 bases, with 4 bases left between them. Germline assignment: CDR1 MNHNS and CDR2 SASEGT. The chain's CDR3 is CASSDETGELFF. The CDR3 DNA reads TGTGCCAGCAGTGATGAGACCGGGGAGCTGTTTTTT.

The chain recombines TRBV24-1 with TRBJ1-2; weak D call: TRBD1 (5 bases). This CDR3 has 13 amino acids. Germline CDR1 is KGHDR and CDR2 is SFDVKD. The ends were cut back, 5 bases at V and 2 bases at J, with 8 bases in the middle. The CDR3 spells CATSADSNYGYTF. The CDR3, as DNA: TGTGCCACCAGTGCCGACAGCAACTATGGCTACACCTTC.

This rearrangement joins TRBV5-8 to TRBJ2-4; the D gene is possibly TRBD2 (5 bases). V was cut by 5 bases and J by 8 bases, with 14 bases left in between. The CDR3 is 13 amino acids. Germline CDR1 is SGHTS and CDR2 is YDEGEE. CDR3 bases: TGTGCCAGCAGGGTTAGAGGGTGGGACATTCAGTACTTC. It is translated as CASRVRGWDIQYF.

V usage is TRBV6-4 and J usage is TRBJ2-1; D call uncertain. This CDR3 has 15 residues. V was pared by 8 bases and J by 5 bases, with 19 bases between. CDR1 is MRHNA, CDR2 SNTAGT, per germline. The CDR3 sequence: CASSSKWSRHNEQFF. CDR3 nucleotide sequence: TGTGCCAGCTCATCAAAGTGGTCTAGACACAATGAGCAGTTCTTC.

This rearrangement joins TRBV24-1 to TRBJ2-5; D is possibly TRBD2 (5 bases). The CDR3 has 13 amino acids. The germline V gene has CDR1 KGHDR and CDR2 SFDVKD. Between the trimmed V and J ends, which lost 3 bases and 5 bases, there was a span of 9 bases. The CDR3: CATSDRESETQYF. CDR3 DNA sequence: TGTGCCACCAGTGATAGGGAGAGCGAGACCCAGTACTTC.

The V call is TRBV10-3, the J call TRBJ2-1; 8 nucleotides agree with TRBD2. With 0 bases clipped from V and 5 bases from J, the junction kept 6 bases outside the gene matches. Looked up from germline, CDR1 is ENHRY and CDR2 is SYGVKD. The CDR3 sequence is 16 residues long. CDR3 in amino acids: CAISESLAGLNNEQFF. DNA of the CDR3: TGTGCCATCAGTGAGTCGTTAGCGGGGCTTAACAATGAGCAGTTCTTC.

J is TRBJ1-2 and V is TRBV3-1; 7 bases are a match to TRBD1. The CDR3 contains 12 residues. J was trimmed by 5 bases and V by 7 bases; bases with no gene match: 4. Germline V gene lookup returns CDR1 LGHDT and CDR2 YNNKEL (reference sequence). The DNA of the CDR3 is TGTGCCAGCAAAGGGACAGCTTATGGCTACACCTTC. Translated: CASKGTAYGYTF.

The rearrangement joins TRBV9 to TRBJ2-3; unclear D gene. CDR1 and CDR2 (germline): SGDLS, YYNGEE. There are 14 residues in the CDR3. V dropped 0 bases and J dropped 4 bases, with 9 bases sitting between them. This CDR3 reads CASSVVGSADTQYF. Here the CDR3 DNA reads TGTGCCAGCAGCGTAGTAGGGTCTGCAGATACGCAGTATTTT.

The V call is TRBV6-6, the J call TRBJ1-5; 8 nucleotides align to TRBD1. The V segment lost 7 bases and the J segment 1 base; nucleotides outside the gene matches: 6. The CDR3 sequence is 15 residues long. Germline CDR1 is MNHNY and CDR2 is SVGAGI (reference sequence). The CDR3 is CASNQGAWSNQPQHF. The CDR3 nucleotides read TGTGCCAGCAATCAGGGGGCGTGGAGCAATCAGCCCCAGCATTTT.

This clonotype was observed at least ten times. The chain carries TRBV9 and TRBJ1-5; no clear D. The CDR3 is 13 residues long. Trimming pared 0 bases from V and 6 bases from J, leaving 7 bases between. Germline-derived CDR1 and CDR2 are SGDLS and YYNGEE. The CDR3 sequence is CASSVDGLQPQHF. CDR3 sequence (DNA): TGTGCCAGCAGCGTAGACGGTCTTCAGCCCCAGCATTTT.

The chain couples TRBV7-9 to TRBJ2-5; D call uncertain. Germline CDR1 is SEHNR and CDR2 is FQNEAQ (reference sequence). This CDR3 contains 15 residues. Trimming cost V 1 base and J 2 bases, with 11 bases left between them. CDR3 nucleotides: TGTGCCAGCAGCTTAGACGCCGCGAGGCAAGAGACCCAGTACTTC. This encodes CASSLDAARQETQYF.